This record concerns one T cell receptor (beta chain) sequence. The CDR3 consists of 14 residues. CDR1 and CDR2 (germline): MDHEN, SYDVKM. V was pared by 7 bases and J by 4 bases, with 17 bases between. This specimen belongs to a study of cytomegalovirus exposure and HLA in healthy donors. Study overall: A prior analysis found 100 million to 140 million unique TCR beta sequences from 150 million to 200 million T cells.

Use of 60 Vbeta and 13 Jbeta primers characterized the PCR. Some clones are missing from TCRdb's copy, which holds only in-frame ones; the method was immunoSEQ multiplex PCR. The profile shows 150,000 to 250,000 clones, around 78% of them singletons. The chain uses TRBV28 and TRBJ2-7; possible D gene TRBD2, 6 bases. The specimen sequenced was PBMCs. The TCR sequence derives from a man aged 25 to 40 in good health and CMV-seronegative. This chain's CDR3 is CASTSGLQNYEQYF. The CDR3 coding sequence is TGTGCCAGCACCTCGGGACTCCAGAATTACGAGCAGTACTTC.